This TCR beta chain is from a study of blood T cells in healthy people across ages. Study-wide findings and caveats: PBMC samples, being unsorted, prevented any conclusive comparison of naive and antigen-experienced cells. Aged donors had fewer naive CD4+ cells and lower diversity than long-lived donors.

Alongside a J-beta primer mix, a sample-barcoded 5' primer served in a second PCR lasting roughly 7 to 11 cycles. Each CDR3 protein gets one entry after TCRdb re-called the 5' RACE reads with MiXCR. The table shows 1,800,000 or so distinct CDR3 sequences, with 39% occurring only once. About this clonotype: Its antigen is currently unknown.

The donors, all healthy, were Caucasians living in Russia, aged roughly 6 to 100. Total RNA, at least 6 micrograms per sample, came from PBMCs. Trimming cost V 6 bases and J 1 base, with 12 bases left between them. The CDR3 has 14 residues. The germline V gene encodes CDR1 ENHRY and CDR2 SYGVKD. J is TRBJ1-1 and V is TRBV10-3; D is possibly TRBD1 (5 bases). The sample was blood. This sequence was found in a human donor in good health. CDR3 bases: TGTGCCATCAGCCGGAGAACAGGGAACACTGAAGCTTTCTTT. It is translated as CAISRRTGNTEAFF.